The sample holds many counts of the clone carrying this TCR beta chain. Its specificity is not known. The CDR3 consists of 15 residues. Germline V gives CDR1 SGHRS, CDR2 YFSETQ. With V trimmed by 4 bases and J by 8 bases, 10 bases remained unmatched. These data come from a study of CD8 T cells in ankylosing spondylitis. Whole-study results and caveats: The authors reported significant enrichment of disease-linked clones in matched ankylosing spondylitis synovial fluid. What seemed typical of ankylosing spondylitis blood was a TCR beta motif built from roughly eight highly homologous variants.

It was by quantitative 5'-RACE with molecular barcodes that TCR beta libraries were made. TCRdb used MiXCR to reprocess the 5' RACE reads, holding one entry per CDR3 protein. The sample has a few hundred thousand distinct CDR3 sequences, around 11% seen once. The sample consisted of blood, either unsorted or a sorted T cell fraction (not recorded which). The gene calls are TRBV5-1 and TRBJ2-1; 9 bases fit TRBD1. This receptor was obtained from a male donor with ankylosing spondylitis or in good health (not recorded which). CDR3 DNA: TGCGCCAGCAGCGTGGGACAGGGAGGCGGCGATGAGCAGTTCTTC. Translated: CASSVGQGGGDEQFF.